This is a list of T cell receptor beta chains from one sample in a study of shared clonotypes between healthy human individuals. Assay used: immunoSEQ multiplex PCR; TCRdb lists only in-frame clones, some missing. Among 980,000 or so clones listed, more than 75% were seen once. The specimen sequenced was memory CD4+ T cells sorted from blood. These TCRs come from a man younger than 35 in good health. The CDR3 runs from the conserved cysteine through the conserved F or W. Each record gives: CDR3 DNA, CDR3 protein, CDR3 length, V gene, D gene, clone size, J gene. A D gene is named only where the DNA matches it firmly. Clone size is shown for a subset of rows, as once, few, many or a class of expanded clone.

cdr3_nt: TGTGCCTGGAGTGGGGGGTGGCAAGAGACCCAGTACTTC
cdr3_aa: CAWSGGWQETQYF
cdr3_length: 13
v_call: TRBV30
d_call: NA
clone_size: few
j_call: TRBJ2-5

cdr3_nt: TGTGCCAGCAGCCCGACAGGGTTCCAGGGCTACACCTTC
cdr3_aa: CASSPTGFQGYTF
cdr3_length: 13
v_call: TRBV14
d_call: TRBD1
clone_size: NA
j_call: TRBJ1-2

cdr3_nt: TGTGCCAGCAGTGTTCTAGCGGGGGGGCCTAGCTACAATGAGCAGTTCTTC
cdr3_aa: CASSVLAGGPSYNEQFF
cdr3_length: 17
v_call: TRBV6-4
d_call: TRBD2
clone_size: NA
j_call: TRBJ2-1

cdr3_nt: TGTGCCAGCGGTTCGGGGGGGTCCCTCCACTTT
cdr3_aa: CASGSGGSLHF
cdr3_length: 11
v_call: TRBV6-5
d_call: NA
clone_size: NA
j_call: TRBJ1-6

cdr3_nt: TGTGCCAGCAGTGAAACCCCGTCAGGGGGAGGGAATTATGGCTACACCTTC
cdr3_aa: CASSETPSGGGNYGYTF
cdr3_length: 17
v_call: TRBV6-1
d_call: TRBD1
clone_size: NA
j_call: TRBJ1-2

cdr3_nt: TGCGCCAGCAGCTTACGTTCGTGGGGAGATACGCAGTATTTT
cdr3_aa: CASSLRSWGDTQYF
cdr3_length: 14
v_call: TRBV5-1
d_call: NA
clone_size: few
j_call: TRBJ2-3

cdr3_nt: TGTGCCAGCAGTCCCGACGGGCCAACCTACTCCTACAATGAGCAGTTCTTC
cdr3_aa: CASSPDGPTYSYNEQFF
cdr3_length: 17
v_call: TRBV28
d_call: NA
clone_size: NA
j_call: TRBJ2-1

cdr3_nt: TGTGCCAGCAGTAAAGGGGAGCAGCCCCAGCATTTT
cdr3_aa: CASSKGEQPQHF
cdr3_length: 12
v_call: TRBV28
d_call: NA
clone_size: many
j_call: TRBJ1-5

cdr3_nt: TGTGCCAGCTCACCACGAGAGACTACCCTCTCCTACGAGCAGTACTTC
cdr3_aa: CASSPRETTLSYEQYF
cdr3_length: 16
v_call: TRBV18
d_call: NA
clone_size: NA
j_call: TRBJ2-7

cdr3_nt: TGTGCCAGCAGCGTAGGAGGGCTTAGGGGAGCTAACTATGGCTACACCTTC
cdr3_aa: CASSVGGLRGANYGYTF
cdr3_length: 17
v_call: TRBV9
d_call: NA
clone_size: NA
j_call: TRBJ1-2

cdr3_nt: TGCGCCAGCAGTGAGTCCAGGGGATCCCAAGCTTTCTTT
cdr3_aa: CASSESRGSQAFF
cdr3_length: 13
v_call: TRBV10-2
d_call: NA
clone_size: NA
j_call: TRBJ1-1

cdr3_nt: TGTGCCAGCAGTTACTCAGGGGGCGCGAACACCGGGGAGCTGTTTTTT
cdr3_aa: CASSYSGGANTGELFF
cdr3_length: 16
v_call: TRBV6-5
d_call: TRBD1
clone_size: many
j_call: TRBJ2-2

cdr3_nt: TGTGCCAGCAGCCACTTCATTCCGGACAGGGCGACTGAAGCTTTCTTT
cdr3_aa: CASSHFIPDRATEAFF
cdr3_length: 16
v_call: TRBV16
d_call: TRBD1
clone_size: NA
j_call: TRBJ1-1

cdr3_nt: TGTGCCAGCAGTGAGGTTGCGCTGGGCAATCAGCCCCAGCATTTT
cdr3_aa: CASSEVALGNQPQHF
cdr3_length: 15
v_call: TRBV2
d_call: NA
clone_size: few
j_call: TRBJ1-5

cdr3_nt: TGTGCCAGCACCCCGAGAGGGATCATCGGGGGGCCTGAAGCTTTCTTT
cdr3_aa: CASTPRGIIGGPEAFF
cdr3_length: 16
v_call: TRBV5-6
d_call: NA
clone_size: few
j_call: TRBJ1-1

cdr3_nt: TGTGCCAGCAGTGAAGGGCGGGGGGTGGAAAAACTGTTTTTT
cdr3_aa: CASSEGRGVEKLFF
cdr3_length: 14
v_call: TRBV25-1
d_call: NA
clone_size: NA
j_call: TRBJ1-4

cdr3_nt: TGTGCCAGCAGTGTGACAGGGGGCCGTTCACCCCTCCACTTT
cdr3_aa: CASSVTGGRSPLHF
cdr3_length: 14
v_call: TRBV25-1
d_call: TRBD1
clone_size: few
j_call: TRBJ1-6

cdr3_nt: TGTGCCAGCAGCCCCCAGGGTACAGTTATGAACACTGAAGCTTTCTTT
cdr3_aa: CASSPQGTVMNTEAFF
cdr3_length: 16
v_call: TRBV7-2
d_call: NA
clone_size: NA
j_call: TRBJ1-1

cdr3_nt: TGTGCCAGCAGTGACCGGGGGCGCTCCTACGAGCAGTACTTC
cdr3_aa: CASSDRGRSYEQYF
cdr3_length: 14
v_call: TRBV6-1
d_call: NA
clone_size: NA
j_call: TRBJ2-7

cdr3_nt: TGTGCCAGCAGTACAATCGCCGGGGACAGGGATCACTATGGCTACACCTTC
cdr3_aa: CASSTIAGDRDHYGYTF
cdr3_length: 17
v_call: TRBV28
d_call: TRBD1
clone_size: NA
j_call: TRBJ1-2

cdr3_nt: TGTGCCAGACTCGGGCAGGGCGATGATGGCTACACCTTC
cdr3_aa: CARLGQGDDGYTF
cdr3_length: 13
v_call: TRBV5-3
d_call: NA
clone_size: NA
j_call: TRBJ1-2

cdr3_nt: TGCGCCAGCAGCGGGGTTTCTAGCGGGAAAGAGACCCAGTACTTC
cdr3_aa: CASSGVSSGKETQYF
cdr3_length: 15
v_call: TRBV5-1
d_call: TRBD2
clone_size: NA
j_call: TRBJ2-5

cdr3_nt: TGTGCCAGCAGAAGGCAGGGCTCGAACACCGGGGAGCTGTTTTTT
cdr3_aa: CASRRQGSNTGELFF
cdr3_length: 15
v_call: TRBV27
d_call: NA
clone_size: NA
j_call: TRBJ2-2

cdr3_nt: TGTGCCAGCCGACAAGGGGATCCTAATTCACCCCTCCACTTT
cdr3_aa: CASRQGDPNSPLHF
cdr3_length: 14
v_call: TRBV18
d_call: NA
clone_size: NA
j_call: TRBJ1-6

cdr3_nt: TGTGCCAGCAGCTTTGGGGCAATTAACTATGGCTACACCTTC
cdr3_aa: CASSFGAINYGYTF
cdr3_length: 14
v_call: TRBV7-2
d_call: NA
clone_size: NA
j_call: TRBJ1-2

cdr3_nt: TGTGCCAGCAGCTTGCAAAATACGTACGAGCAGTACTTC
cdr3_aa: CASSLQNTYEQYF
cdr3_length: 13
v_call: TRBV5-4
d_call: NA
clone_size: NA
j_call: TRBJ2-7

cdr3_nt: TGCGCCAGCAGCCAGGGGTTTTCTGGGACCACTGAAGCTTTCTTT
cdr3_aa: CASSQGFSGTTEAFF
cdr3_length: 15
v_call: TRBV4-3
d_call: NA
clone_size: NA
j_call: TRBJ1-1

cdr3_nt: TGTGCCAGCAGCTTAGATGGGACAGAAGAGACCCAGTACTTC
cdr3_aa: CASSLDGTEETQYF
cdr3_length: 14
v_call: TRBV11-2
d_call: TRBD1
clone_size: NA
j_call: TRBJ2-5

cdr3_nt: TGCGCCAGCAGCTTGGTTCCCGTCGGGACAGGGGGAGGTCAGCCCCAGCATTTT
cdr3_aa: CASSLVPVGTGGGQPQHF
cdr3_length: 18
v_call: TRBV5-1
d_call: TRBD1
clone_size: NA
j_call: TRBJ1-5

cdr3_nt: TGTGCCAGCTCACCGATTGAGGGACAGCGGAATTCACCCCTCCACTTT
cdr3_aa: CASSPIEGQRNSPLHF
cdr3_length: 16
v_call: TRBV18
d_call: TRBD1
clone_size: NA
j_call: TRBJ1-6

cdr3_nt: TGTGCCAGCAGTTCCCAACAGGGTCGCACTGAAGCTTTCTTT
cdr3_aa: CASSSQQGRTEAFF
cdr3_length: 14
v_call: TRBV6-5
d_call: NA
clone_size: few
j_call: TRBJ1-1

cdr3_nt: TGTGCCAGCAGCGAATTTGTGGGGACGCGGACTGAAGCTTTCTTT
cdr3_aa: CASSEFVGTRTEAFF
cdr3_length: 15
v_call: TRBV2
d_call: NA
clone_size: NA
j_call: TRBJ1-1

cdr3_nt: TGTGCCAGTAGTATAGGCATACAAGAGACCCAGTACTTC
cdr3_aa: CASSIGIQETQYF
cdr3_length: 13
v_call: TRBV19
d_call: NA
clone_size: NA
j_call: TRBJ2-5

cdr3_nt: TGCGCCAGCAGCCCCCGGCGGGAGACTTGGAGCACAGATACGCAGTATTTT
cdr3_aa: CASSPRRETWSTDTQYF
cdr3_length: 17
v_call: TRBV5-1
d_call: TRBD2
clone_size: NA
j_call: TRBJ2-3

cdr3_nt: TGTGCCAGCAGTGTGGTACAGACCACCGGGGAGCTGTTTTTT
cdr3_aa: CASSVVQTTGELFF
cdr3_length: 14
v_call: TRBV2
d_call: NA
clone_size: NA
j_call: TRBJ2-2

cdr3_nt: TGCGCCAGCAGCCAAGAAAGACTAGCTGAGGGGAGGTCCTACGAGCAGTACTTC
cdr3_aa: CASSQERLAEGRSYEQYF
cdr3_length: 18
v_call: TRBV4-1
d_call: TRBD2
clone_size: NA
j_call: TRBJ2-7

cdr3_nt: TGTGCCACCAGCAGAAGGCCGGGACAGGGGAACGGGGCCAACGTCCTGACTTTC
cdr3_aa: CATSRRPGQGNGANVLTF
cdr3_length: 18
v_call: TRBV15
d_call: TRBD1
clone_size: few
j_call: TRBJ2-6